The clone carrying this T cell receptor beta chain was observed once. The data were taken from a study of blood T cell repertoires in COVID-19. Study-wide background: PBMCs, B-cell-depleted T cells, or T cells were the source of the cDNA or gDNA that made up the material.

The germline V gene has CDR1 LNHDA and CDR2 SQIVND (reference sequence). V was pared by 4 bases and J by 2 bases, with 8 bases between. The CDR3 spans 14 residues. Assay: immunoSEQ multiplex PCR; the TCRdb copy retains only in-frame clones and omits some. The profile shows 160,000 or so clones, just under 80% of them singletons. The J gene is TRBJ2-2, the V gene TRBV19; D not resolved. The sequenced material came from peripheral blood. The origin of this receptor is a man in his 70s with active or convalescent COVID-19. Here the CDR3 DNA reads TGTGCCAGTAGTACCCGCGGTAACACCGGGGAGCTGTTTTTT. This codes for CASSTRGNTGELFF. Full variable domain (remainder filled in from reference TRBV19 and TRBJ2-2): DGGITQSPKYLFRKEGQNVTLSCEQNLNHDAMYWYRQDPGQGLRLIYYSQIVNDFQKGDIAEGYSVSREKKESFPLTVTSAQKNPTAFYLCASSTRGNTGELFFGEGSRLTVL.